This T cell receptor (beta chain) was sequenced for a study of shared clonotypes between healthy human individuals. Study-wide findings and caveats: A reduction in generation probabilities was seen for non-shared clonotypes relative to those shared by all four donors. An expected dependence of interdonor clonotype sharing on sequencing depth was noted.

200 to 250 ng DNA, tens of thousands of T cell genomes, went into each sorted-subset replicate PCR. Only in-frame clones appear in the TCRdb table, and some are missing; sequencing was by immunoSEQ multiplex PCR. The repertoire has just over 2,000,000 clones, 85% to 95% of them found once; the top ten carry 0.1% to 0.15%. The V end lost 0 bases, the J end lost 1 base, and 8 bases lay between the germline ends. The germline gives CDR1 SGHKS, CDR2 YYEKEE (reference sequence). The CDR3 runs to 14 residues. As for this clone: Its cognate antigen is unknown.

Sample: naive CD4+ T cells sorted from blood. The subset is: CD45RA+ positively selected. The receptor was derived from a man in his late teens or twenties in good health. V usage is TRBV5-5 and J usage is TRBJ2-7; D perhaps matches TRBD1 (5 bases). CDR3 nucleotides: TGTGCCAGCAGCTTGGTACAGGCGTCCTACGAGCAGTACTTC. Protein: CASSLVQASYEQYF.